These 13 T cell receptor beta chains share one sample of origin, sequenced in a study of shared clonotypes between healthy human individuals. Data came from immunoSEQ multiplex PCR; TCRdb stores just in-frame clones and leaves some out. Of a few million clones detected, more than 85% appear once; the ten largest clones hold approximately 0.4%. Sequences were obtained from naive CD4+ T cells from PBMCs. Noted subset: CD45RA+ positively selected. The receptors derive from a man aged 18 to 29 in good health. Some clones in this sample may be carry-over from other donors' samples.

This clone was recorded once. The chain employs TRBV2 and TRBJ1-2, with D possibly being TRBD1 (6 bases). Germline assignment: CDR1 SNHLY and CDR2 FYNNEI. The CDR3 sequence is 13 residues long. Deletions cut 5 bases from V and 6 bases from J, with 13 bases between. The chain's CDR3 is CASSTTGLDGYTF. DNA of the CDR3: TGTGCCAGCAGTACCACAGGGTTGGATGGCTACACCTTC.

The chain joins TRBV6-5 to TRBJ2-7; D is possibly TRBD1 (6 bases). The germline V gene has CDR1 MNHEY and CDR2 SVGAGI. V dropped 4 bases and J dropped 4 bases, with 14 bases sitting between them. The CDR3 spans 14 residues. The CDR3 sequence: CASSSGDIRYEQYF. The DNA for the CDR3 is TGTGCCAGCAGTTCCGGGGACATTCGATACGAGCAGTACTTC.

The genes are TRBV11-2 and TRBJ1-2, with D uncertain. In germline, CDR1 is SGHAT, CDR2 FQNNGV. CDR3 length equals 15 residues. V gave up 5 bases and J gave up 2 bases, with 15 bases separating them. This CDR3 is CASSRGQLLNYGYTF. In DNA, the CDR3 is TGTGCCAGCAGCCGCGGGCAGCTGCTAAACTATGGCTACACCTTC.

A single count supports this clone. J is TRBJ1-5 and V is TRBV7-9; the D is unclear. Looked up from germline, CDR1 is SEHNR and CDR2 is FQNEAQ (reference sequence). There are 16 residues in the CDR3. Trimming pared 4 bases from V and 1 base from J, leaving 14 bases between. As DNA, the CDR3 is TGTGCCAGCAGCTCCTCGTCTGGGAAGAGCAATCAGCCCCAGCATTTT. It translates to CASSSSSGKSNQPQHF.

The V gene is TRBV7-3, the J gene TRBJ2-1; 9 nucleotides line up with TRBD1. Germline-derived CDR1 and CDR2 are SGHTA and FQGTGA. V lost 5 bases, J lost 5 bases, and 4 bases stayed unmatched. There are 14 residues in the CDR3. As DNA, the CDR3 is TGTGCCAGCAGCCCGGGGACAGGGAACAATGAGCAGTTCTTC. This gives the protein CASSPGTGNNEQFF. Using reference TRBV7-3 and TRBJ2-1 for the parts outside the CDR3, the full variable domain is GAGVSQTPSNKVTEKGKYVELRCDPISGHTALYWYRQSLGQGPEFLIYFQGTGAADDSGLPNDRFFAVRPEGSVSTLKIQRTERGDSAVYLCASSPGTGNNEQFFGPGTRLTVL.

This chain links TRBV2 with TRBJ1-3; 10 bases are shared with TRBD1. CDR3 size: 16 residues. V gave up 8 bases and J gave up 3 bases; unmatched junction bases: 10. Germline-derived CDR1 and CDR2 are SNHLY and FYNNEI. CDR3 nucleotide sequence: TGTGCCAGCGGGAACGACAGGGGGCAAGATGGAAACACCATATATTTT. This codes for CASGNDRGQDGNTIYF.

CDR3 coding DNA: TGCGCCAGCAGCTTGCGGGGACCGGGCTCTGGGGCCAACGTCCTGACTTTC. It translates to CASSLRGPGSGANVLTF. V usage is TRBV5-1 and J usage is TRBJ2-6; D is perhaps TRBD1 or TRBD2 (5 bases each). CDR1 and CDR2 (germline): SGHRS, YFSETQ. Trimming removed 1 base from V and 0 bases from J, with 11 bases in between. This CDR3 region has 17 residues.

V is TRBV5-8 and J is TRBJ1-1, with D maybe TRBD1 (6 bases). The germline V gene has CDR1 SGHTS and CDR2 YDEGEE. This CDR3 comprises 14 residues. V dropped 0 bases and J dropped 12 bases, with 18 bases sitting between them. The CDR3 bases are TGTGCCAGCAGCTTGGGGGGGCGGGCCAGAGTAACTTTCTTT. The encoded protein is CASSLGGRARVTFF.

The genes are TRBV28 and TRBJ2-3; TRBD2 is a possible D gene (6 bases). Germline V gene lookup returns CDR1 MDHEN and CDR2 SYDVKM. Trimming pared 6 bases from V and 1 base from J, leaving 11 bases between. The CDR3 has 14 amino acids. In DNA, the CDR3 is TGTGCCAGCAGGGTCGGGAGACGCACAGATACGCAGTATTTT. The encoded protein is CASRVGRRTDTQYF.

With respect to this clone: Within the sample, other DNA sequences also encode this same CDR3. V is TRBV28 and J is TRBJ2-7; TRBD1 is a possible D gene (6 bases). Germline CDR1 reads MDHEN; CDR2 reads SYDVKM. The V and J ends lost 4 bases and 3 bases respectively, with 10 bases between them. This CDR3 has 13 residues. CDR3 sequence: CASSSPQGYEQYF. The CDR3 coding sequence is TGTGCCAGCAGTTCCCCACAGGGCTACGAGCAGTACTTC.

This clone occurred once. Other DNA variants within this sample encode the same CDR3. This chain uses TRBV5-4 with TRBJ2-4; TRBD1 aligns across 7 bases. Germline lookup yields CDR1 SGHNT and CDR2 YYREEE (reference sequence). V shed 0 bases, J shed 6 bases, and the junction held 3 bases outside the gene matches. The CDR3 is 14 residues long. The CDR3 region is CASSLGQGGNIQYF. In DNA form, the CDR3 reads TGTGCCAGCAGCTTGGGACAGGGTGGAAACATTCAGTACTTC. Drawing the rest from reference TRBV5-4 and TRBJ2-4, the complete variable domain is ETGVTQSPTHLIKTRGQQVTLRCSSQSGHNTVSWYQQALGQGPQFIFQYYREEENGRGNFPPRFSGLQFPNYSSELNVNALELDDSALYLCASSLGQGGNIQYFGAGTRLSVL.

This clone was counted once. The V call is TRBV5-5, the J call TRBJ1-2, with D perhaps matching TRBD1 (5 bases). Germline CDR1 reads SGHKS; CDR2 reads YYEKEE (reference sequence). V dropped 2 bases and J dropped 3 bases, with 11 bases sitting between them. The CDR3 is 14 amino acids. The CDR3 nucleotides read TGTGCCAGCAGCTTCCAGGGAGAGGACTATGGCTACACCTTC. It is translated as CASSFQGEDYGYTF.

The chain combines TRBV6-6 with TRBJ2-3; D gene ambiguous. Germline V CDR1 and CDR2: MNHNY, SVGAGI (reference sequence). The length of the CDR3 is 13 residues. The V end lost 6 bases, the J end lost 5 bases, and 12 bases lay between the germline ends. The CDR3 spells CASSQPGVDTQYF. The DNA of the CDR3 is TGTGCCAGCAGCCAACCGGGCGTAGATACGCAGTATTTT.